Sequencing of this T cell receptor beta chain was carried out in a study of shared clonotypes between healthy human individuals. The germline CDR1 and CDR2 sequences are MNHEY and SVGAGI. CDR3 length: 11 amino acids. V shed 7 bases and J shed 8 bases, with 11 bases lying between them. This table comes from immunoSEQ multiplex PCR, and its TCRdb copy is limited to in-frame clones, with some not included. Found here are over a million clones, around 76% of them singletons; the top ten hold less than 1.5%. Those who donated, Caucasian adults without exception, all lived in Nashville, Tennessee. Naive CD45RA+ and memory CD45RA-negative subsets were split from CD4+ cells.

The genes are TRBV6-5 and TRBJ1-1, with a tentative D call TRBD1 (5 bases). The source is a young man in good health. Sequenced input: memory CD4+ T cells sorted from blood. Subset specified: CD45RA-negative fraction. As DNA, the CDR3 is TGTGCCAGCAATCAAGGGGCGGAAGCTTTCTTT. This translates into CASNQGAEAFF.